This T cell receptor beta chain was observed in a study of PD-1 blockade in classical Hodgkin lymphoma. The V gene's germline CDR1 is LNHNV and CDR2 YYDKDF (reference sequence). V was clipped by 1 base and J by 5 bases; unmatched bases: 7. CDR3 length equals 15 residues. Study-level findings and limits: Patients starting nivolumab less than 1 year after ASCT had lower diversity and were excluded from later analyses. By C4D1, diversity of CD4+ TCRs had risen significantly, whereas that of CD8+ TCRs had not. The drivers behind the repertoire differences, possibly disease activity or prior therapy, remain undefined.

Turning to this clone: As yet, its antigen is unknown.

Stated time point: cycle 4 day 1 (C4D1), after about 6 weeks of nivolumab. In every patient, relapse followed autologous stem cell transplantation, while exposure to brentuximab vedotin differed. The protocol was immunoSEQ multiplex PCR, while the TCRdb copy is restricted to in-frame clones and leaves out a portion. The sample lists some 90,000 clones, 83% seen once, with over 15% in the top ten. Sequenced here: peripheral blood mononuclear cells (PBMCs), sampled before the fourth cycle of nivolumab. This sequence originates from a human donor with classical Hodgkin lymphoma. The chain uses TRBV15 and TRBJ2-7; 8 positions match TRBD2. In nucleotides, the CDR3 is TGTGCCACCAGCAGAGCGGGGGGGAGGGCAAACGAGCAGTACTTC. It specifies CATSRAGGRANEQYF.